One and the same sample provided the 27 T cell receptor beta chains below, sequenced in a study of blood T cell repertoires in COVID-19. The method was immunoSEQ multiplex PCR; TCRdb's version includes in-frame clones alone and lacks a portion of them. The table has 330,000 or so clones, roughly nine tenths seen once. The sequencing input was peripheral blood. These receptors originate from a woman aged 55-70 years with COVID-19, enrolled during active disease.

The CDR3 protein is CASSRRTGGDTQYF. In DNA, the CDR3 is TGTGCCAGCAGCAGACGGACGGGGGGCGATACGCAGTATTTT. The chain couples TRBV9 to TRBJ2-3, with a weak D call TRBD2 (7 bases). The V and J ends lost 4 bases and 6 bases respectively, with 15 bases between them. This CDR3 has 14 amino acids. The germline V gene encodes CDR1 SGDLS and CDR2 YYNGEE. The full variable domain, with the rest looked up from reference TRBV9 and TRBJ2-3, is DSGVTQTPKHLITATGQRVTLRCSPRSGDLSVYWYQQSLDQGLQFLIQYYNGEERAKGNILERFSAQQFPDLHSELNLSSLELGDSALYFCASSRRTGGDTQYFGPGTRLTVL.

This rearrangement joins TRBV6-6 to TRBJ1-2, with D unclear. Germline CDR1 and CDR2: MNHNY and SVGAGI (reference sequence). CDR3 size: 12 residues. Trimming left V 4 bases short and J 1 base short, with 4 bases between. The CDR3 region has the DNA TGTGCCAGCAGTTCTTATAACTATGGCTACACCTTC. It yields the protein CASSSYNYGYTF.

J is TRBJ1-6 and V is TRBV6-5; D unclear. V was trimmed by 7 bases and J by 11 bases, leaving 18 bases between them. The CDR3 is 14 amino acids. The germline gives CDR1 MNHEY, CDR2 SVGAGI. CDR3 sequence reads: CASTAERLLTPLHF. CDR3 DNA: TGTGCCAGCACCGCCGAGAGGTTACTGACACCCCTCCACTTT.

The rearrangement joins TRBV6-1 to TRBJ2-1; 12 bases match TRBD2. CDR1 is MNHNS and CDR2 is SASEGT in the germline V gene. V lost 4 bases and J lost 6; bases outside the gene matches: 19. The CDR3 length is 20 residues. The CDR3 DNA follows: TGTGCCAGCAGTGGTGGCATTTGGGCTAGCGGGGGGGCCCGTAGCAATGAGCAGTTCTTC. This sequence encodes CASSGGIWASGGARSNEQFF.

The V and J genes are TRBV3-1 (or the pseudogene TRBV3-2) and TRBJ2-7; 10 bases are a match to TRBD2. This CDR3 comprises 14 residues. V lost 1 base to trimming and J lost 9 bases; unmatched junction nucleotides: 6. Germline assignment: CDR1 LGHDT and CDR2 YNNKEL (reference sequence). The CDR3: CASSQVEGLAPQYF. Here the CDR3 DNA reads TGTGCCAGCAGCCAAGTAGAGGGACTAGCGCCGCAGTACTTC.

A single count supports this clone. V usage is TRBV7-9 and J usage is TRBJ1-6, with 10 bases fitting TRBD1. The ends lost 3 bases at V and 1 base at J; junction bases unmatched: 3. CDR1 is SEHNR and CDR2 is FQNEAQ in the germline V gene (reference sequence). The CDR3 runs 17 residues. The CDR3 nucleotides are TGTGCCAGCAGCTTCGGACAGGGGGGTTCCTATAATTCACCCCTCCACTTT. It specifies CASSFGQGGSYNSPLHF.

The chain carries TRBV2 and TRBJ1-5; weak D call: TRBD1 (6 bases). V lost 4 bases and J 5 bases, leaving 12 bases between the germline ends. CDR1 is SNHLY, CDR2 FYNNEI, per germline. The CDR3 runs 14 residues. The CDR3 loop reads CASSADRRYQPQHF. The CDR3 DNA reads TGTGCCAGCAGTGCTGACAGGAGGTATCAGCCCCAGCATTTT.

The V gene is TRBV9, the J gene TRBJ1-6, with no clear D. Trimming took 3 bases from V and 0 from J, leaving 10 bases between them. The CDR3 is 16 amino acids. Germline CDR1 and CDR2: SGDLS and YYNGEE. For the CDR3, the DNA is TGTGCCAGCAGCGGGGAGGAGAGCTCCTATAATTCACCCCTCCACTTT. Translated, it gives CASSGEESSYNSPLHF. Full variable domain (outside the CDR3, taken from reference TRBV9 and TRBJ1-6): DSGVTQTPKHLITATGQRVTLRCSPRSGDLSVYWYQQSLDQGLQFLIQYYNGEERAKGNILERFSAQQFPDLHSELNLSSLELGDSALYFCASSGEESSYNSPLHFGNGTRLTVT.

This clone was counted only a few times. The chain employs TRBV7-2 and TRBJ1-3, with 7 bases aligning to TRBD1. Germline V gene sequence: CDR1 SGHTA, CDR2 FQGNSA. CDR3 length equals 15 residues. Losses at the gene ends were 4 bases for V and 0 bases for J; bases not matched to a gene: 3. Here the CDR3 reads CASSWGQNSGNTIYF. DNA of the CDR3: TGTGCCAGCAGCTGGGGACAGAACTCTGGAAACACCATATATTTT. The variable domain in full, completed from reference TRBV7-2 and TRBJ1-3, reads GAGVSQSPSNKVTEKGKDVELRCDPISGHTALYWYRQSLGQGLEFLIYFQGNSAPDKSGLPSDRFSAERTGGSVSTLTIQRTQQEDSAVYLCASSWGQNSGNTIYFGEGSWLTVV.

This chain links TRBV28 with TRBJ2-2; TRBD2 matches 10 bases. V shed 1 base and J 7 bases; nucleotides not matched to a gene: 12. CDR1 is MDHEN and CDR2 is SYDVKM in the germline V gene. The CDR3 totals 18 residues. In DNA form, the CDR3 reads TGTGCCAGCAGTTTATTCCGGATAGCGGGGGGCGAAGTCGGGGAGCTGTTTTTT. Translating gives CASSLFRIAGGEVGELFF.

The V call is TRBV7-9, the J call TRBJ1-2, with 10 positions matching TRBD1. V lost 3 bases and J lost 5; bases outside the gene matches: 6. Germline lookup yields CDR1 SEHNR and CDR2 FQNEAQ (reference sequence). The CDR3 covers 15 residues. In nucleotides, the CDR3 is TGTGCCAGCAGCTTTGGACAGGGGGTAGAATATGGCTACACCTTC. The encoded protein is CASSFGQGVEYGYTF.

As concerns this clone: The same CDR3 also results from other DNA sequences found in this sample. As DNA, the CDR3 is TGCGCCAGCAGCTTGGAAGCGAACACTGAAGCTTTCTTT. This translates into CASSLEANTEAFF. The chain has TRBV5-1 and TRBJ1-1; D not certain. Germline V gene data show CDR1 as SGHRS and CDR2 as YFSETQ. This CDR3 has 13 amino acids. The V end was cut by 0 bases, the J end by 1 base, with 4 bases between.

The chain employs TRBV5-1 and TRBJ2-2; D gene ambiguous. V was cut by 0 bases and J by 1 base, with 7 bases left in between. The CDR3 covers 15 residues. Germline CDR1 reads SGHRS; CDR2 reads YFSETQ. CDR3 residues: CASSLEQRNTGELFF. The CDR3 bases are TGCGCCAGCAGCTTGGAACAAAGGAACACCGGGGAGCTGTTTTTT.

The chain recombines TRBV28 with TRBJ1-4, with 10 bases lining up with TRBD1. The V and J ends lost 5 bases and 13 bases, in that order; junction bases with no gene match: 10. This CDR3 contains 14 residues. Looked up from germline, CDR1 is MDHEN and CDR2 is SYDVKM. This CDR3 is CASSPDRGLRVLFF. The CDR3 DNA reads as TGTGCCAGCAGTCCCGACAGGGGGCTCAGGGTACTGTTTTTT.

The rearrangement joins TRBV19 to TRBJ1-6, with D maybe TRBD1 (5 bases). This CDR3 has 16 amino acids. Germline CDR1 LNHDA, CDR2 SQIVND (reference sequence). V was cut by 3 bases and J by 9 bases, with 18 bases left in between. The CDR3 reads CASSIRLGATSSPLHF. The CDR3 coding sequence is TGTGCCAGTAGTATTCGTTTAGGGGCGACCAGTTCACCCCTCCACTTT.

The chain joins TRBV27 to TRBJ1-2; a possible D gene is TRBD1 (5 bases). Trimming cost V 5 bases and J 3 bases, with 22 bases left between them. This CDR3 region has 17 residues. CDR1 and CDR2 from the germline V gene are MNHEY and SMNVEV (reference sequence). The CDR3 DNA reads TGTGCCAGCAGTGGGCTGAGTGGGGGGAGAGTTGACTATGGCTACACCTTC. This codes for CASSGLSGGRVDYGYTF.

The rearrangement uses TRBV7-8 and TRBJ2-2; possible D gene TRBD1, 7 bases. Germline lookup yields CDR1 SGHVS and CDR2 FQNEAQ. This CDR3 is 16 amino acids long. V shed 4 bases and J shed 0 bases, with 12 bases lying between them. Written as DNA, the CDR3 is TGTGCCAGCAGCTCCCAGGGGGGCACGAACACCGGGGAGCTGTTTTTT. It codes for CASSSQGGTNTGELFF.

The rearrangement joins TRBV5-1 to TRBJ1-2; a weak D match, TRBD1 (6 bases). The CDR3 is made up of 14 amino acids. Germline V CDR1 and CDR2: SGHRS, YFSETQ. V was cut by 0 bases and J by 5 bases, with 11 bases left in between. As DNA, the CDR3 is TGCGCCAGCAGCTTGGCCAGACAGGAATATGGCTACACCTTC. Its protein product is CASSLARQEYGYTF.

The chain carries TRBV19 and TRBJ2-7; D is possibly TRBD2 (6 bases). From germline, CDR1 is LNHDA and CDR2 SQIVND (reference sequence). The CDR3 is made up of 11 amino acids. V lost 11 bases and J 7 bases, leaving 15 bases between the germline ends. CDR3 nucleotides: TGTGCCGTGGGGGGAGGCGAAGAGCAGTACTTC. Translated: CAVGGGEEQYF.

The CDR3 spells CASSRGGPDTQYF. CDR3 coding DNA: TGTGCCAGCAGCCGGGGGGGCCCAGATACGCAGTATTTT. The chain joins TRBV7-2 to TRBJ2-3, with 8 nucleotides matching TRBD2. Looked up from germline, CDR1 is SGHTA and CDR2 is FQGNSA. The CDR3 totals 13 residues. J lost 4 bases, V lost 5 bases, and 2 bases had no gene match. The full variable domain, its missing parts supplied by reference TRBV7-2 and TRBJ2-3, is GAGVSQSPSNKVTEKGKDVELRCDPISGHTALYWYRQSLGQGLEFLIYFQGNSAPDKSGLPSDRFSAERTGGSVSTLTIQRTQQEDSAVYLCASSRGGPDTQYFGPGTRLTVL.

The V and J genes are TRBV6-1 and TRBJ1-3; D is undetermined. CDR1 MNHNS and CDR2 SASEGT come from the germline V gene. Deletions cut 2 bases from V and 1 base from J, with 9 bases between. This CDR3 comprises 15 residues. CDR3 amino acids: CASSEREVSGNTIYF. CDR3 coding DNA: TGTGCCAGCAGTGAAAGGGAGGTTTCTGGAAACACCATATATTTT.

J is TRBJ2-2 and V is TRBV13; 8 bases agree with TRBD1. The V gene end was trimmed by 2 bases and the J gene end by 2 bases; junction bases not matched to a gene: 10. There are 18 residues in the CDR3. Germline V CDR1 and CDR2: PRHDT, FYEKMQ (reference sequence). The CDR3: CASSLPSGGQGNTGELFF. CDR3 in DNA: TGTGCCAGCAGCTTACCGAGCGGTGGACAGGGAAACACCGGGGAGCTGTTTTTT. The whole variable domain, filled in from reference TRBV13 and TRBJ2-2, reads AAGVIQSPRHLIKEKRETATLKCYPIPRHDTVYWYQQGPGQDPQFLISFYEKMQSDKGSIPDRFSAQQFSDYHSELNMSSLELGDSALYFCASSLPSGGQGNTGELFFGEGSRLTVL.

The V gene is TRBV27, the J gene TRBJ1-1, with D hard to call. CDR3 length: 15 residues. Germline CDR1 MNHEY, CDR2 SMNVEV (reference sequence). Trimming shortened V by 1 base and J by 6 bases, and 15 bases separated the two germline ends. The CDR3 DNA reads TGTGCCAGCAGTTTATGGGGTGGGAGGCGGGCTGAAGCTTTCTTT. Amino acids: CASSLWGGRRAEAFF.

The rearrangement uses TRBV5-5 and TRBJ1-1; 8 bases align to TRBD1. The CDR3 is 14 amino acids. V shed 4 bases and J 3 bases; nucleotides not matched to a gene: 5. CDR1 is SGHKS, CDR2 YYEKEE, per germline (reference sequence). This chain's CDR3 is CASSRGQEHTEAFF. In nucleotides, the CDR3 is TGTGCCAGCAGCCGGGGACAGGAACACACTGAAGCTTTCTTT.

The chain is built from TRBV28 and TRBJ2-7; possibly TRBD2 for D (5 bases). V was pared by 3 bases and J by 7 bases, with 19 bases between. The CDR3 consists of 15 residues. Germline CDR1 is MDHEN and CDR2 is SYDVKM. The CDR3 spells CASSLPFPWSGEQYF. Here the CDR3 DNA reads TGTGCCAGCAGTTTGCCCTTCCCCTGGTCGGGAGAGCAGTACTTC.

The genes are TRBV3-1 (or the pseudogene TRBV3-2) and TRBJ1-2; 9 nucleotides line up with TRBD1. Germline V gives CDR1 LGHDT, CDR2 YNNKEL (reference sequence). The CDR3 spans 13 residues. V lost 8 bases, J lost 8 bases, and 9 bases stayed unmatched. The CDR3: CASGLRQGGGYTF. In nucleotides, the CDR3 is TGTGCCAGCGGGTTAAGACAGGGGGGAGGCTACACCTTC.

The chain employs TRBV24-1 and TRBJ2-1, with 9 bases that match TRBD2. The trim removed 7 bases at V and 9 bases at J, leaving 3 bases unmatched. Germline values: CDR1 KGHDR, CDR2 SFDVKD. The CDR3 covers 12 residues. The CDR3 here is CATRTSGGEQFF. As DNA, the CDR3 is TGTGCCACCAGGACTAGCGGCGGTGAGCAGTTCTTC.